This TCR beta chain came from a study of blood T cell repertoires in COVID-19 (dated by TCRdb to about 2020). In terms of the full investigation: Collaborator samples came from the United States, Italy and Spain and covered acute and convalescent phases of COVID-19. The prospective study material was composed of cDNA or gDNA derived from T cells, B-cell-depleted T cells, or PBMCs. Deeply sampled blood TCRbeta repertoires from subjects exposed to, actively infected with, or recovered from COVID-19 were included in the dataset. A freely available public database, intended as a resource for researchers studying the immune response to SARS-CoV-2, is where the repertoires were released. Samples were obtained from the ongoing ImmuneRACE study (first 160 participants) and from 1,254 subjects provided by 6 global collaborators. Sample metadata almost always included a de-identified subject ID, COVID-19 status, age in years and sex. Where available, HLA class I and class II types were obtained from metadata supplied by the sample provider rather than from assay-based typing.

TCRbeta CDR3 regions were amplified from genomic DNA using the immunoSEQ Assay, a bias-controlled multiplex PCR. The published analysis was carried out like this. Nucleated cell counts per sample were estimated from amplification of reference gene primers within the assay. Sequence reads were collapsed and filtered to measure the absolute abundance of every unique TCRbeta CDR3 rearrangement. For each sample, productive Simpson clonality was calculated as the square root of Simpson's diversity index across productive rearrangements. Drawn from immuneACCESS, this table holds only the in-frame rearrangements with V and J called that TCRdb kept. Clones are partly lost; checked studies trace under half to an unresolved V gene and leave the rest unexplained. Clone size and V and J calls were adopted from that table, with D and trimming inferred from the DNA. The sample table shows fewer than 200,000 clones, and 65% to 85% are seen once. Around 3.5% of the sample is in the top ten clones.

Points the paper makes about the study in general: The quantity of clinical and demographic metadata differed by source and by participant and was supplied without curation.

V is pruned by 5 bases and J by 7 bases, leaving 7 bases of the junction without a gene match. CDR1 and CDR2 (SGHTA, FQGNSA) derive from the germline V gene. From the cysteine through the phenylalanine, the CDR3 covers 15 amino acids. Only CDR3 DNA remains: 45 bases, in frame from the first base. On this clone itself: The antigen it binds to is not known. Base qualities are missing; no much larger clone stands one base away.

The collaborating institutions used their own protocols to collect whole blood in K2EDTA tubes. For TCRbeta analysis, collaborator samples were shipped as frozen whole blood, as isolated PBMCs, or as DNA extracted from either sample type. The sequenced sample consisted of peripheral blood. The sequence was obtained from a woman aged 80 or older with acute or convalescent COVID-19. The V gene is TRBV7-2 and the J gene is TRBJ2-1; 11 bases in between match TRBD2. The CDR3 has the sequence CASSPRSGRGNEQFF. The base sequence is TGTGCCAGCAGCCCCCGTAGCGGGAGGGGGAATGAGCAGTTCTTC.